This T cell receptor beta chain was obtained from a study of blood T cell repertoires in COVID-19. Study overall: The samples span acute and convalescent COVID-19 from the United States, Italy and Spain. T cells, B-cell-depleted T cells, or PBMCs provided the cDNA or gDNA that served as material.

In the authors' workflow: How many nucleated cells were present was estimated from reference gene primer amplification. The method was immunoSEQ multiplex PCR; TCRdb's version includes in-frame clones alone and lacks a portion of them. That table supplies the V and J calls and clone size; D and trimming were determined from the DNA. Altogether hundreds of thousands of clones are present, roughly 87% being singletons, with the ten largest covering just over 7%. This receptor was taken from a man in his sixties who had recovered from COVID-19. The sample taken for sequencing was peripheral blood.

Here the CDR3 DNA reads TGTGCTAGTGGTTTGGACAGGGTCTACGAGCAGTACTTC. Residues: CASGLDRVYEQYF. The chain carries TRBV12-5 and TRBJ2-7, with D possibly being TRBD1 (6 bases). The CDR3 is 13 amino acids. CDR1 is LGHNT, CDR2 FRNRAP, per germline. The V and J ends lost 1 base and 3 bases respectively, with 7 bases between them.